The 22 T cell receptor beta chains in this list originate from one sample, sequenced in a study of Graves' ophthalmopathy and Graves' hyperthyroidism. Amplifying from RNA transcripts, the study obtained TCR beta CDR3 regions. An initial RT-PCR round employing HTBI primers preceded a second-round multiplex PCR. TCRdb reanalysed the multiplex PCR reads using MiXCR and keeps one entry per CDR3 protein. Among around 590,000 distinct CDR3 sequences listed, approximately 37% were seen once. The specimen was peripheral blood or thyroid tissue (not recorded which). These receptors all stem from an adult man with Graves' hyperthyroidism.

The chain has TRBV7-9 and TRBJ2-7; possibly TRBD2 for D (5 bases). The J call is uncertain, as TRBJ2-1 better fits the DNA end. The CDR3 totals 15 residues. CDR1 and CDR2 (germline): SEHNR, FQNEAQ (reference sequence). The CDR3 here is CASSARGFSYNEQFF. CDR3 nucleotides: TGTGCCAGCAGCGCCCGGGGATTCTCCTACAATGAGCAGTTCTTC.

The DNA of the CDR3 is TGCAGTGCCCGGGACGTCTTTAGCGGGGGAGCCTACGAGCAGTACTTC. It is translated as CSARDVFSGGAYEQYF. The V call is TRBV20-1, the J call TRBJ2-7, with 9 nucleotides matching TRBD2. V dropped 6 bases and J dropped 2; count of bases not matched to a gene: 14. From germline, CDR1 is DFQATT and CDR2 SNEGSKA (reference sequence). This CDR3 contains 16 residues.

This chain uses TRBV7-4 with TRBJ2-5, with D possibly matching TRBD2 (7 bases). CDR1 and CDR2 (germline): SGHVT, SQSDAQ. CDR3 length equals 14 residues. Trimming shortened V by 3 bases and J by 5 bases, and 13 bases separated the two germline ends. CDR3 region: CASSFEGGGETQYF. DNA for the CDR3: TGTGCCAGCAGCTTTGAGGGAGGGGGTGAGACCCAGTACTTC.

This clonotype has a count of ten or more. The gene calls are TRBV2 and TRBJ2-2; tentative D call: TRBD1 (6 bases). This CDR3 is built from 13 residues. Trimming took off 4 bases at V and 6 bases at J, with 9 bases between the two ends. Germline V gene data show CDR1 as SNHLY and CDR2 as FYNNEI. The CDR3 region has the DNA TGTGCCAGCAGTGTTCGACAGGCCGGGGAGCTGTTTTTT. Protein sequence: CASSVRQAGELFF.

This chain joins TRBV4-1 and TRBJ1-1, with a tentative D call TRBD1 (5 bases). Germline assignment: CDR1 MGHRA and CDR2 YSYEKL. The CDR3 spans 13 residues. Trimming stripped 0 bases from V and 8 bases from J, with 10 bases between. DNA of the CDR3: TGCGCCAGCAGCCAAGATCGGGGCAGCGAAGCTTTCTTT. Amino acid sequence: CASSQDRGSEAFF.

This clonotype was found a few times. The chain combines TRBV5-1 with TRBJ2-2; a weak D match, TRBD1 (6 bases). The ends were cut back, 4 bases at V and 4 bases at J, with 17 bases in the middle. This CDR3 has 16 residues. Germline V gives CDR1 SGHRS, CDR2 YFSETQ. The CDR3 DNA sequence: TGCGCCAGCAGCCTAAACAGGGAAGGGGGCACCGGGGAGCTGTTTTTT. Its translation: CASSLNREGGTGELFF.

CDR3 protein: CAISADHGGEAFF. Written as DNA, the CDR3 is TGTGCCATCAGTGCCGACCATGGAGGTGAAGCTTTCTTT. This chain joins TRBV10-3 and TRBJ1-1; unclear D gene. The CDR3 totals 13 residues. V was cut by 4 bases and J by 7 bases, with 13 bases left in between. Germline V gene data show CDR1 as ENHRY and CDR2 as SYGVKD.

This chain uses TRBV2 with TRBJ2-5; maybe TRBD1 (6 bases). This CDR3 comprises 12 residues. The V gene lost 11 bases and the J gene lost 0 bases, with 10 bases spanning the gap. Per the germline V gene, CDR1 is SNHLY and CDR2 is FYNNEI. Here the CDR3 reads CAFGQYQETQYF. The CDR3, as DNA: TGTGCCTTCGGACAGTACCAAGAGACCCAGTACTTC.

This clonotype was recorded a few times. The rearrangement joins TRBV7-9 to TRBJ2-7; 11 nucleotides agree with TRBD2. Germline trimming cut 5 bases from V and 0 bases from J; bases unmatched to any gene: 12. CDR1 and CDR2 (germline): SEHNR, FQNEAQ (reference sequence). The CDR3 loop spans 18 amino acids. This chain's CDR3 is CASSRMGLADKISYEQYF. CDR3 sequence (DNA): TGTGCCAGCAGCCGAATGGGACTAGCGGACAAGATCTCCTACGAGCAGTACTTC.

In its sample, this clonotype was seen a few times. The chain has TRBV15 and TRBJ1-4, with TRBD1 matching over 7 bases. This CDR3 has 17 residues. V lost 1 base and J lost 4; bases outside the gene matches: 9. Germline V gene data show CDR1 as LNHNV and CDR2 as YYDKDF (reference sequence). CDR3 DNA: TGTGCCACCAGCAGAGGAGGAGGGGGCGACTTTAATGAAAAACTGTTTTTT. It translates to CATSRGGGGDFNEKLFF.

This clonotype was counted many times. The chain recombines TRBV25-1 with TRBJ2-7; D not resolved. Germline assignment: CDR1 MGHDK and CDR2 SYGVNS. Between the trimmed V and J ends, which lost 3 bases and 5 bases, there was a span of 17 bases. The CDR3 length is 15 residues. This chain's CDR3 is CASSEAQASRDEQYF. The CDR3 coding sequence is TGTGCCAGCAGTGAGGCGCAGGCCTCTCGGGACGAGCAGTACTTC.

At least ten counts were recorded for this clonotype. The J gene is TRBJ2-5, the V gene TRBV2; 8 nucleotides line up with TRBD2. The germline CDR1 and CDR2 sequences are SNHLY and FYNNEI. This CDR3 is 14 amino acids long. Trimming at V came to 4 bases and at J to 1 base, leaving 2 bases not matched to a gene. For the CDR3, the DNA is TGTGCCAGCAGTGCCGGGAGGGCCCAAGAGACCCAGTACTTC. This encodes CASSAGRAQETQYF.

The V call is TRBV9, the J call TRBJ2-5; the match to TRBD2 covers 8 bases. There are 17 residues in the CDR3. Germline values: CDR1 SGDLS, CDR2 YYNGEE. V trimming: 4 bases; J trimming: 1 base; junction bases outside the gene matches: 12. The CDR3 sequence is CASSQDTGLVLQETQYF. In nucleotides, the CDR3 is TGTGCCAGCAGCCAAGACACGGGACTAGTGCTCCAAGAGACCCAGTACTTC.

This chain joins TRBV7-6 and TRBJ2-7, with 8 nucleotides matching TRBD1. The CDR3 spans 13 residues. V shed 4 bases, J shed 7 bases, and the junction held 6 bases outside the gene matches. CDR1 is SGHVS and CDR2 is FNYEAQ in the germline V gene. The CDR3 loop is CASSSQQGVEQYF. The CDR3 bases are TGTGCCAGCAGCTCCCAACAGGGGGTTGAGCAGTACTTC. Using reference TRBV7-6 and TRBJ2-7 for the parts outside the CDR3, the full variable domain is GAGVSQSPRYKVTKRGQDVALRCDPISGHVSLYWYRQALGQGPEFLTYFNYEAQQDKSGLPNDRFSAERPEGSISTLTIQRTEQRDSAMYRCASSSQQGVEQYFGPGTRLTVT.

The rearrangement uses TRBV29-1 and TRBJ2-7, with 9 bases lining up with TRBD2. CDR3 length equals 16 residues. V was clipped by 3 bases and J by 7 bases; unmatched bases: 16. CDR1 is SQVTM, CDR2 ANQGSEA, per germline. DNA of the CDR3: TGCAGCGTTGAGGGGGGGGCTAGCGGGACATACAATGAGCAGTACTTC. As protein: CSVEGGASGTYNEQYF.

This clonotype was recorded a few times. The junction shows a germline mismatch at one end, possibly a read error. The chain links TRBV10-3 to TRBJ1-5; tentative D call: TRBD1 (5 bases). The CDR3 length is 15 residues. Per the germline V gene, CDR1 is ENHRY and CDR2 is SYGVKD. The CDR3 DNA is TGTGCCAGCAGTTTCGGCAGTGGGGCGAATCAGCCCCAGCATTTT. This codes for CASSFGSGANQPQHF.

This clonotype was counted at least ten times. CDR3 DNA sequence: TGTGCCAGTAGTCCCAGCGGGCGAGATGAGCAGTACTTC. Its translation is CASSPSGRDEQYF. V is TRBV19 and J is TRBJ2-7; weak D call: TRBD2 (6 bases). Germline V gene data show CDR1 as LNHDA and CDR2 as SQIVND (reference sequence). The CDR3 length is 13 residues. V lost 5 bases and J lost 7, with 15 bases in between. Drawing the rest from reference TRBV19 and TRBJ2-7, the complete variable domain is DGGITQSPKYLFRKEGQNVTLSCEQNLNHDAMYWYRQDPGQGLRLIYYSQIVNDFQKGDIAEGYSVSREKKESFPLTVTSAQKNPTAFYLCASSPSGRDEQYFGPGTRLTVT.

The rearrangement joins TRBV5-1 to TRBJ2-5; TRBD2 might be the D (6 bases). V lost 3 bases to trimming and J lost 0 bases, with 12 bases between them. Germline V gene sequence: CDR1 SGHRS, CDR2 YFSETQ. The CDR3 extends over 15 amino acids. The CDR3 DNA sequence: TGCGCCAGCAGCTGGGGGGTGACGAACCAAGAGACCCAGTACTTC. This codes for CASSWGVTNQETQYF.

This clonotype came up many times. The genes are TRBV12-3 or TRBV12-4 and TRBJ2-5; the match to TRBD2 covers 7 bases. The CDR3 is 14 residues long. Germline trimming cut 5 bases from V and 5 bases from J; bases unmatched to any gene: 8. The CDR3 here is CASSPPGGRETQYF. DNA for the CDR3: TGTGCCAGCAGTCCCCCGGGGGGTCGGGAGACCCAGTACTTC.

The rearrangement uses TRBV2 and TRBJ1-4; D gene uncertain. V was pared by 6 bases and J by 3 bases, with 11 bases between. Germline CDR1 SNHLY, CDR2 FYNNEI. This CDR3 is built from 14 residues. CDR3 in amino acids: CASSGGTANEKLFF. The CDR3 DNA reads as TGTGCCAGCAGCGGCGGCACAGCTAATGAAAAACTGTTTTTT.

For the CDR3, the DNA is TGTGCCAGTAGTACCCAGGATCTAGCGGGGGATACGGCCCCATATGAAAAACTGTTTTTT. Its translation: CASSTQDLAGDTAPYEKLFF. The gene calls are TRBV19 and TRBJ1-4, with a weak D call TRBD1 (5 bases). This CDR3 has 20 residues. Germline lookup yields CDR1 LNHDA and CDR2 SQIVND (reference sequence). Trimming removed 4 bases from V and 6 bases from J, with 30 bases in between.

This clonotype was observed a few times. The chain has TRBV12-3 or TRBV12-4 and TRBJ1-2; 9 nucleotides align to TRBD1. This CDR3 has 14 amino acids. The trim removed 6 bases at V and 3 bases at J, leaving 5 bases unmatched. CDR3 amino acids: CASSRRDRDYGYTF. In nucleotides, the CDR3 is TGTGCCAGCAGCCGACGGGACAGGGACTATGGCTACACCTTC.